Shown below are 26 T cell receptor beta chains from a single sample sequenced in a study of T cells in Graves' hyperthyroidism and ophthalmopathy. Amplification yielded TCR beta CDR3 regions, with RNA transcripts as the source. During a first-round RT-PCR of the TCR CDR3, the HTBI primer set was used. MiXCR was run by TCRdb on the multiplex PCR reads, yielding one entry per CDR3 protein. This table holds around 300,000 distinct CDR3 sequences, 13% found once. Sequencing was done on a sample of blood. The receptors originated from a woman in her 30s with Graves' hyperthyroidism that later progressed to Graves' ophthalmopathy.

This clonotype was recorded many times. The rearrangement joins TRBV7-2 to TRBJ1-4; the D is unclear. The CDR3 is made up of 14 amino acids. Germline V gene lookup returns CDR1 SGHTA and CDR2 FQGNSA. The germline V and J ends were trimmed by 5 bases and 9 bases, with 16 bases remaining between them. The CDR3 nucleotides read TGTGCCAGCAGCACTCCGGAACTCTACCAAAAACTGTTTTTT. It specifies CASSTPELYQKLFF. The variable domain in full, completed from reference TRBV7-2 and TRBJ1-4, reads GAGVSQSPSNKVTEKGKDVELRCDPISGHTALYWYRQSLGQGLEFLIYFQGNSAPDKSGLPSDRFSAERTGGSVSTLTIQRTQQEDSAVYLCASSTPELYQKLFFGSGTQLSVL.

This clonotype was recorded a few times. The genes are TRBV7-3 and TRBJ2-7; 7 positions match TRBD2. Per germline, CDR1 SGHTA and CDR2 FQGTGA. The CDR3 consists of 15 residues. J lost 5 bases, V lost 8 bases, and 15 bases had no gene match. CDR3 loop: CASATRPGGPHEQYF. Written as DNA, the CDR3 is TGTGCCAGCGCAACCAGACCGGGAGGCCCCCACGAGCAGTACTTC. Combining the CDR3 with reference TRBV7-3 and TRBJ2-7 gives the whole variable domain GAGVSQTPSNKVTEKGKYVELRCDPISGHTALYWYRQSLGQGPEFLIYFQGTGAADDSGLPNDRFFAVRPEGSVSTLKIQRTERGDSAVYLCASATRPGGPHEQYFGPGTRLTVT.

This clonotype showed up many times. J is TRBJ2-1 and V is TRBV11-2; tentative D call: TRBD1 (6 bases). Germline CDR1 reads SGHAT; CDR2 reads FQNNGV. The CDR3 has 13 amino acids. The germline V and J ends were trimmed by 5 bases and 9 bases, with 14 bases remaining between them. The CDR3 loop reads CASSGGGHIEQFF. CDR3 sequence (DNA): TGTGCCAGCAGCGGTGGGGGCCATATTGAGCAGTTCTTC.

The rearrangement joins TRBV10-2 to TRBJ1-2, with 7 nucleotides matching TRBD1. Germline CDR1 is WSHSY and CDR2 is SAAADI. Losses at the gene ends were 2 bases for V and 8 bases for J; bases not matched to a gene: 5. The CDR3 is made up of 13 amino acids. Here the CDR3 DNA reads TGCGCCAGCAGTGAGAACCGACAGGGCGGCTACACCTTC. Its protein is CASSENRQGGYTF.

This clonotype appeared many times. The genes are TRBV7-3 and TRBJ1-2; D gene unclear. The CDR3 has 16 amino acids. Germline loops: CDR1 SGHTA, CDR2 FQGTGA. Trimming left V 5 bases short and J 4 bases short, with 20 bases between. The CDR3 DNA sequence: TGTGCCAGCAGCCCCACCGGCACTAGTTCAGTCTATGGCTACACCTTC. As protein: CASSPTGTSSVYGYTF.

This chain joins TRBV7-9 and TRBJ2-1; tentatively, D is TRBD1 (5 bases). Trimming cost V 3 bases and J 2 bases, with 14 bases left between them. Germline values: CDR1 SEHNR, CDR2 FQNEAQ (reference sequence). The CDR3 has 16 residues. The CDR3, as DNA: TGTGCCAGCAGCTTCCAGGGCGGAATGGCCTACAATGAGCAGTTCTTC. Residues: CASSFQGGMAYNEQFF. The whole variable domain, filled in from reference TRBV7-9 and TRBJ2-1, reads DTGVSQNPRHKITKRGQNVTFRCDPISEHNRLYWYRQTLGQGPEFLTYFQNEAQLEKSRLLSDRFSAERPKGSFSTLEIQRTEQGDSAMYLCASSFQGGMAYNEQFFGPGTRLTVL.

This clonotype was recorded many times. This chain uses TRBV7-9 with TRBJ2-5; D is possibly TRBD1 (7 bases). The germline gives CDR1 SEHNR, CDR2 FQNEAQ (reference sequence). CDR3 length: 16 amino acids. V shed 6 bases and J shed 3 bases, with 20 bases lying between them. The CDR3 bases are TGTGCCAGCAGTCTAGCGTGGGACAGAGGAAAAGAGACCCAGTACTTC. This translates into CASSLAWDRGKETQYF.

The table lists this clonotype with many counts. V is TRBV4-2 and J is TRBJ2-2; no firm D call. CDR1 and CDR2 (germline): LGHNA, YNFKEQ. This CDR3 spans 13 amino acids. V was shortened by 3 bases and J by 8 bases, with 10 bases between the two germline ends. The CDR3 protein is CASSQLGDGELFF. The CDR3 DNA reads as TGTGCCAGCAGCCAGCTAGGTGATGGGGAGCTGTTTTTT.

This clonotype was detected ten times or more. J is TRBJ1-2 and V is TRBV6-1, with 8 bases that match TRBD1. The CDR3 has 12 amino acids. The ends lost 6 bases at V and 8 bases at J; junction bases unmatched: 5. Germline CDR1 is MNHNS and CDR2 is SASEGT. CDR3 in amino acids: CASRTGTGGYTF. CDR3 nucleotide sequence: TGTGCCAGCAGGACAGGGACAGGCGGCTACACCTTC.

In its sample, this clonotype was seen many times. The chain is built from TRBV6-5 and TRBJ2-1; D gene ambiguous. V lost 0 bases and J 9 bases, leaving 9 bases between the germline ends. Germline lookup yields CDR1 MNHEY and CDR2 SVGAGI. CDR3 length: 13 amino acids. CDR3 sequence reads: CASSYSGFSEQFF. The CDR3 nucleotides read TGTGCCAGCAGTTACTCGGGTTTTAGTGAGCAGTTCTTC.

This clonotype appeared many times. The J gene is TRBJ1-1, the V gene TRBV6-2 or TRBV6-3; 9 bases line up with TRBD1. The ends lost 4 bases at V and 1 base at J; junction bases unmatched: 1. In germline, CDR1 is MNHEY, CDR2 SVGEGT. This CDR3 is 14 amino acids long. The chain's CDR3 is CASSSQGANTEAFF. For the CDR3, the DNA is TGTGCCAGCAGTTCACAGGGGGCGAACACTGAAGCTTTCTTT.

Concerning this clonotype: A much larger clone differs by one base, so this may be a read error. J is TRBJ1-2 and V is TRBV3-1; D is uncertain. Germline V gene lookup returns CDR1 LGHDT and CDR2 YNNKEL (reference sequence). The ends were cut back, 0 bases at V and 2 bases at J, with 16 bases in the middle. The CDR3 totals 17 residues. As DNA, the CDR3 is TGTGCCAGCAGCCAAGATCTAGTAGGCAGAGTAAACTATGGCTACACCTTC. It yields the protein CASSQDLVGRVNYGYTF.

The chain employs TRBV27 and TRBJ2-5, with 8 bases lining up with TRBD2. Germline CDR1 reads MNHEY; CDR2 reads SMNVEV (reference sequence). CDR3 length: 14 amino acids. The V gene end was trimmed by 3 bases and the J gene end by 5 bases; junction bases not matched to a gene: 5. The chain's CDR3 is CASSFYPGGETQYF. The CDR3 DNA sequence: TGTGCCAGCAGTTTTTATCCGGGGGGGGAGACCCAGTACTTC.

This chain joins TRBV6-9 and TRBJ1-6; unclear D gene. This CDR3 is built from 13 residues. The germline V gene encodes CDR1 MNHGY and CDR2 SVAAGI. Trimming stripped 3 bases from V and 8 bases from J, with 8 bases between. CDR3 protein: CASSYEWDSPLHF. The CDR3 nucleotides are TGTGCCAGCAGTTACGAATGGGATTCACCCCTCCACTTT.

In the case of this clonotype: One junction end does not reproduce the germline sequence, and a read error may be involved. The V gene is TRBV28, the J gene TRBJ2-3; 8 positions agree with TRBD2. From germline, CDR1 is MDHEN and CDR2 SYDVKM. The CDR3 loop spans 15 amino acids. Here the CDR3 reads CGSTTELAGTDTQYF. CDR3 nucleotide sequence: TGTGGCAGCACCACGGAACTAGCGGGCACAGATACGCAGTATTTT.

This clonotype has ten or more counts. V and J are TRBV2 and TRBJ2-2; the match to TRBD1 covers 8 bases. CDR3 length: 13 residues. V was clipped by 4 bases and J by 6 bases; unmatched bases: 1. Germline V CDR1 and CDR2: SNHLY, FYNNEI. CDR3 coding DNA: TGTGCCAGCAGTGCCAGGGGGCCCGGGGAGCTGTTTTTT. Its translation is CASSARGPGELFF.

This clonotype was recorded many times. The rearrangement links TRBV29-1 to TRBJ2-7; TRBD2 aligns across 8 bases. The CDR3 loop spans 17 amino acids. Losses at the gene ends were 4 bases for V and 2 bases for J; bases not matched to a gene: 16. Per germline, CDR1 SQVTM and CDR2 ANQGSEA. As DNA, the CDR3 is TGCAGCGTTGTTTCGAGTAATAAGCGGGAGATAGCCTACGAGCAGTACTTC. Translated, it gives CSVVSSNKREIAYEQYF.

V and J are TRBV6-5 and TRBJ2-2; 9 bases line up with TRBD1. V lost 6 bases and J lost 4; bases outside the gene matches: 6. Looked up from germline, CDR1 is MNHEY and CDR2 is SVGAGI. This CDR3 is 15 amino acids long. The CDR3 here is CASSLRTGVTGELFF. In DNA form, the CDR3 reads TGTGCCAGCAGCTTACGGACAGGGGTCACCGGGGAGCTGTTTTTT.

This clonotype was seen ten or more times. The chain recombines TRBV11-2 with TRBJ2-2, with unresolved D. Germline CDR1 SGHAT, CDR2 FQNNGV. V gave up 5 bases and J gave up 7 bases, with 11 bases separating them. CDR3 length: 13 amino acids. CDR3 sequence: CASSPLTLGELFF. CDR3 nucleotides: TGTGCCAGCAGCCCCCTCACCCTCGGGGAGCTGTTTTTT.

This clonotype was seen many times. This chain links TRBV11-2 with TRBJ1-1; weak D call: TRBD1 (6 bases). Looked up from germline, CDR1 is SGHAT and CDR2 is FQNNGV. CDR3 length: 16 residues. The germline V and J ends were trimmed by 3 bases and 4 bases, with 18 bases remaining between them. CDR3 nucleotides: TGTGCCAGCAGCTTGGAAACAGGGAGGTTAAGCACTGAAGCTTTCTTT. The encoded protein is CASSLETGRLSTEAFF.

The table lists this clonotype with many counts. The chain uses TRBV7-9 and TRBJ2-7, with 8 bases matching TRBD2. Losses at the gene ends were 6 bases for V and 7 bases for J; bases not matched to a gene: 8. Germline V lookup: CDR1 SEHNR, CDR2 FQNEAQ (reference sequence). The CDR3 length is 13 residues. CDR3 DNA sequence: TGTGCCAGCAGTTCCCGGTCGGGGGGGGAGCAGTACTTC. Translated, it gives CASSSRSGGEQYF.

This clonotype occurred a few times. The rearrangement uses TRBV5-1 and TRBJ2-7; 9 bases match TRBD2. CDR3 length equals 15 residues. With 0 bases clipped from V and 7 bases from J, the junction kept 8 bases outside the gene matches. CDR1 SGHRS and CDR2 YFSETQ come from the germline V gene. This CDR3 is CASSLGSGRWEEQYF. CDR3 coding DNA: TGCGCCAGCAGCTTGGGTAGCGGGAGATGGGAGGAGCAGTACTTC.

The chain carries TRBV28 and TRBJ2-7; 8 positions match TRBD1. This CDR3 comprises 11 residues. Germline V gene lookup returns CDR1 MDHEN and CDR2 SYDVKM. V dropped 5 bases and J dropped 9; count of bases not matched to a gene: 3. The CDR3 nucleotides read TGTGCCAGCAGTCTACAGGGGGGGCAGTACTTC. It encodes CASSLQGGQYF.

The chain is built from TRBV27 and TRBJ2-7; perhaps D is TRBD1 or TRBD2 (6 bases each). Trimming took 7 bases from V and 6 from J, leaving 16 bases between them. The CDR3 length is 13 residues. Germline CDR1 and CDR2: MNHEY and SMNVEV (reference sequence). The CDR3, as DNA: TGTGCCAGCACCTCAGACGGGGGCCTCGAGCAGTACTTC. It yields the protein CASTSDGGLEQYF.

This clonotype came up many times. The V and J genes are TRBV18 and TRBJ2-7, with D unresolved. Between the trimmed V and J ends, which lost 3 bases and 3 bases, there was a span of 9 bases. The CDR3 spans 13 residues. Per the germline V gene, CDR1 is KGHSH and CDR2 is LQKENI. CDR3 DNA sequence: TGTGCCAGCTCACCTCCCGACAACTACGAGCAGTACTTC. It codes for CASSPPDNYEQYF.

The chain couples TRBV7-2 to TRBJ1-2, with D possibly being TRBD1 (6 bases). The V and J ends lost 5 bases and 0 bases respectively, with 25 bases between them. The CDR3 sequence is 19 residues long. Germline-derived CDR1 and CDR2 are SGHTA and FQGNSA. As DNA, the CDR3 is TGTGCCAGCAGCCAAGGAATATTCGACAGGCCCCTTTCTAACTATGGCTACACCTTC. It specifies CASSQGIFDRPLSNYGYTF.